The rows below give T cell receptor beta chains drawn from one sample of a study of T cells in Graves' hyperthyroidism and ophthalmopathy. Using its own MiXCR run on the multiplex PCR reads, TCRdb lists one record per CDR3 protein. This sample has 350,000 or so distinct CDR3 sequences, with about 18% found just once. Sequencing was carried out using blood. All receptors come from a woman between 25 and 40 years old with Graves' hyperthyroidism that later progressed to Graves' ophthalmopathy. The CDR3 runs from the conserved cysteine through the conserved F or W. The D gene is left open where the match is weak. A row's size may be missing; if present it is once, few, many or a size class.

>TRBV5-1|TRBD1|.|TRBJ1-6|15
CASSGTAGGNSPLHF
TGCGCCAGCAGCGGAACGGCAGGGGGTAATTCACCCCTCCACTTT
>TRBV3-1|TRBD1|many|TRBJ2-5|14
CASTWTGFQETQYF
TGTGCCAGCACCTGGACAGGGTTCCAAGAGACCCAGTACTTC
>TRBV4-1|TRBD2|.|TRBJ2-7|14
CASSGIAGIYEQYF
TGCGCCAGCAGCGGGATAGCGGGTATCTACGAGCAGTACTTC
>TRBV27|.|many|TRBJ2-7|15
CASSFIRGQGYEQYF
TGTGCCAGCAGTTTTATTCGCGGGCAGGGCTACGAGCAGTACTTC
>TRBV28|TRBD1|many|TRBJ1-2|14
CASSLTGGLGGYTF
TGTGCCAGCAGTCTAACAGGGGGTTTAGGTGGCTACACCTTC
>TRBV11-3|.|few|TRBJ2-1|13
CASSLGEDREQFF
TGTGCCAGCAGCTTAGGGGAGGACAGAGAGCAGTTCTTC
>TRBV12-5|.|many|TRBJ2-1|13
CASGRSGASEQFF
TGTGCTAGTGGGCGAAGTGGGGCTTCGGAGCAGTTCTTC
>TRBV5-4|.|few|TRBJ1-1|16
CASSLLFFNSNTEAFF
TGTGCCAGCAGCCTACTTTTTTTCAACTCGAACACTGAAGCTTTCTTT
>TRBV4-2|TRBD2|.|TRBJ2-5|17
CASSQDYPSGGQETQYF
TGTGCCAGCAGCCAAGATTATCCTAGCGGAGGCCAAGAGACCCAGTACTTC
>TRBV20-1|TRBD2|.|TRBJ2-5|18
CSASKGVPGLAGQETQYF
TGCAGTGCTTCAAAGGGGGTCCCGGGACTAGCGGGGCAAGAGACCCAGTACTTC
>TRBV20-1|.|many|TRBJ2-1|13
CSARDLDNNEQFF
TGCAGTGCTAGAGATCTCGATAACAATGAGCAGTTCTTC
>TRBV7-8|TRBD1|many|TRBJ1-6|14
CASSLNRGDSPLHF
TGTGCCAGCAGCTTGAACAGGGGTGATTCACCCCTCCACTTT
>TRBV3-1|.|.|TRBJ2-3|16
CASSQDISSGVDTQYF
TGTGCCAGCAGCCAAGATATATCGTCCGGGGTAGATACGCAGTATTTT
>TRBV7-2|.|many|TRBJ1-1|14
CASSPGPGSTEAFF
TGTGCCAGCAGCCCCGGACCCGGGAGCACTGAAGCTTTCTTT